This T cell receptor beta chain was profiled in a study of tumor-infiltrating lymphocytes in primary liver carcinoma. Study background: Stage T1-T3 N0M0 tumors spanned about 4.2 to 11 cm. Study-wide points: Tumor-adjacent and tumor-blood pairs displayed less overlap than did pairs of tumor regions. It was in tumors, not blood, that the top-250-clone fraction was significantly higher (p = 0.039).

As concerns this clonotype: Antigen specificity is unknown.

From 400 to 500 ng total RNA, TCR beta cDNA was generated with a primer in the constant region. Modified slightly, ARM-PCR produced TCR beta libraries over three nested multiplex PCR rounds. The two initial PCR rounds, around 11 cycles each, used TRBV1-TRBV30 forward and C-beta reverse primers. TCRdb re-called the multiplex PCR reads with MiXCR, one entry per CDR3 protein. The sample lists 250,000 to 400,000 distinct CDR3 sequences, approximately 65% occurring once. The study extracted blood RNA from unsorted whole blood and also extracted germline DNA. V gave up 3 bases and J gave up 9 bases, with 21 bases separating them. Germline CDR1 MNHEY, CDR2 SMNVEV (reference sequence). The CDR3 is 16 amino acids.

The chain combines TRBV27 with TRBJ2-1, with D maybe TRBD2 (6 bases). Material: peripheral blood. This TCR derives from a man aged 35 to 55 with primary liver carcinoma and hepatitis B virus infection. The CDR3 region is CASSFRSGYQGAEQFF. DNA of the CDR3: TGTGCCAGCAGTTTTCGTAGCGGATACCAGGGAGCTGAGCAGTTCTTC.